Each of the 11 T cell receptor beta chains below was sequenced from the same sample in a study of shared clonotypes between healthy human individuals. Selected positively for CCR7 and CD45RO-negative, naive CD8 cells excluded terminally differentiated effector memory CD45RA+ cells. Assay used: immunoSEQ multiplex PCR; TCRdb lists only in-frame clones, some missing. The top ten clones hold 0.85% to 1.3% of a sample with more than 2 million clones, approximately 95% of them seen once. Sequences were obtained from naive CD8+ T cells sorted from blood. Receptor source: a young man in good health.

The chain combines TRBV6-1 with TRBJ1-3, with a possible D match to TRBD1 (5 bases). Germline V gives CDR1 MNHNS, CDR2 SASEGT. The V end lost 0 bases, the J end lost 4 bases, and 16 bases lay between the germline ends. The CDR3 sequence is 17 residues long. This chain's CDR3 is CASSEALLWGEGNTIYF. CDR3 bases: TGTGCCAGCAGTGAAGCGCTTCTTTGGGGGGAAGGAAACACCATATATTTT.

Concerning this clone itself: Other nucleotide sequences from this sample produce the same CDR3. This sequence joins TRBV2 and TRBJ2-1; D perhaps matches TRBD2 (7 bases). Trimming stripped 6 bases from V and 3 bases from J, with 18 bases between. Germline V gene sequence: CDR1 SNHLY, CDR2 FYNNEI. The CDR3 has 16 amino acids. As DNA, the CDR3 is TGTGCCAGCAGGGGAGGGCAGGGGATTAACTACAATGAGCAGTTCTTC. Amino acid sequence: CASRGGQGINYNEQFF.

This chain uses TRBV5-1 with TRBJ1-1; D unresolved. V was shortened by 4 bases and J by 6 bases, with 10 bases between the two germline ends. CDR1 and CDR2 from the germline V gene are SGHRS and YFSETQ. CDR3 length: 12 amino acids. The CDR3 DNA reads as TGCGCCAGCAGCCTGGTCCCCGCTGAAGCTTTCTTT. Its protein product is CASSLVPAEAFF.

V gene TRBV14 combines with J gene TRBJ2-4, with 10 bases fitting TRBD2. Germline CDR1 SGHDN, CDR2 FVKESK. V shed 3 bases and J 5 bases; nucleotides not matched to a gene: 4. The CDR3 is 15 amino acids. The chain's CDR3 is CASSHRSGRENIQYF. The CDR3 DNA is TGTGCCAGCAGCCATCGGAGCGGGAGGGAAAACATTCAGTACTTC.

The V and J genes are TRBV9 and TRBJ2-5; D perhaps matches TRBD1 (6 bases). The CDR3 totals 15 residues. V lost 1 base to trimming and J lost 2 bases, with 12 bases between them. CDR1 and CDR2 (germline): SGDLS, YYNGEE. The CDR3 bases are TGTGCCAGCAGCGTAACAGGGTCTGCGCAAGAGACCCAGTACTTC. Protein sequence: CASSVTGSAQETQYF.

The chain couples TRBV27 to TRBJ1-3, with D tentatively TRBD1 (6 bases). Germline CDR1 MNHEY, CDR2 SMNVEV (reference sequence). The V end lost 7 bases, the J end lost 4 bases, and 20 bases lay between the germline ends. This CDR3 spans 16 amino acids. The CDR3 DNA follows: TGTGCCAGCAATAGAGAAACCACAGGGCGCGGAAACACCATATATTTT. Amino acid sequence: CASNRETTGRGNTIYF.

V is TRBV2 and J is TRBJ2-3; the match to TRBD2 covers 7 bases. From germline, CDR1 is SNHLY and CDR2 FYNNEI. The CDR3 is 14 residues long. Trimming took 6 bases from V and 5 from J; bases not matched to a gene: 8. This CDR3 is CASRGRAGQDTQYF. In DNA form, the CDR3 reads TGTGCCAGCAGGGGGAGGGCGGGTCAAGATACGCAGTATTTT.

The gene calls are TRBV5-5 and TRBJ1-5; D uncertain. CDR1 SGHKS and CDR2 YYEKEE come from the germline V gene (reference sequence). The CDR3 totals 13 residues. The germline V and J ends were trimmed by 0 bases and 7 bases, with 8 bases remaining between them. The CDR3 sequence is CASSLVEEQPQHF. DNA of the CDR3: TGTGCCAGCAGCTTGGTGGAGGAGCAGCCCCAGCATTTT.

The gene calls are TRBV29-1 and TRBJ2-3; a weak D match, TRBD2 (6 bases). Per germline, CDR1 SQVTM and CDR2 ANQGSEA. The CDR3 loop spans 13 amino acids. Trimming took 7 bases from V and 4 from J, leaving 15 bases between them. CDR3 sequence: CSAPGLLADTQYF. The CDR3, as DNA: TGCAGCGCCCCGGGACTCCTGGCAGATACGCAGTATTTT.

The sample holds a few counts of this clone. The chain couples TRBV19 to TRBJ1-5, with D possibly TRBD1 on 5 matching bases. V was trimmed by 8 bases and J by 0 bases, leaving 8 bases between them. Germline values: CDR1 LNHDA, CDR2 SQIVND (reference sequence). This CDR3 spans 13 amino acids. The CDR3 region is CASAGYSNQPQHF. The CDR3 DNA is TGTGCCAGTGCAGGGTATAGCAATCAGCCCCAGCATTTT. Full variable domain (missing parts from reference TRBV19 and TRBJ1-5): DGGITQSPKYLFRKEGQNVTLSCEQNLNHDAMYWYRQDPGQGLRLIYYSQIVNDFQKGDIAEGYSVSREKKESFPLTVTSAQKNPTAFYLCASAGYSNQPQHFGDGTRLSIL.

V and J are TRBV4-3 and TRBJ2-1; 8 bases fit TRBD2. CDR1 and CDR2 from the germline V gene are LGHNA and YSLEER. The CDR3 loop spans 16 amino acids. Trimming at V came to 0 bases and at J to 7 bases, leaving 8 bases not matched to a gene. Written as DNA, the CDR3 is TGCGCCAGCAGCCAAGATAGGGCTAGCGGGTGGAATGAGCAGTTCTTC. The encoded protein is CASSQDRASGWNEQFF.